Listed below are T cell receptor beta chains from one sample, sequenced in a study of blood T cell repertoires in COVID-19. Assay: immunoSEQ multiplex PCR; the TCRdb copy retains only in-frame clones and omits some. The sample has around 300,000 clones; around 90% are singletons. Sequenced sample: peripheral blood. The receptors stem from a woman in her 40s with COVID-19, enrolled during active disease. Both conserved end residues are part of each CDR3. Each record gives: J gene, D gene, V gene, clone size, CDR3 length, CDR3 protein, CDR3 DNA. D genes are given only for firm matches. Size values are once, few and many counts, or a class for expanded clones, and some rows have none.

J gene: TRBJ2-3
D gene: NA
V gene: TRBV30
clone size: NA
CDR3 length: 16
CDR3 protein: CAWSRSASAGTDTQYF
CDR3 DNA: TGTGCCTGGAGTAGATCGGCTAGCGCGGGCACAGATACGCAGTATTTT

J gene: TRBJ2-7
D gene: NA
V gene: TRBV7-2
clone size: NA
CDR3 length: 14
CDR3 protein: CASSLLPGFYEQYF
CDR3 DNA: TGTGCCAGCAGCTTACTTCCGGGATTCTACGAGCAGTACTTC

J gene: TRBJ2-3
D gene: TRBD2
V gene: TRBV6-2/TRBV6-3
clone size: NA
CDR3 length: 17
CDR3 protein: CASSYSAIAGGPDTQYF
CDR3 DNA: TGTGCCAGCAGTTACTCGGCCATTGCGGGGGGCCCAGATACGCAGTATTTT

J gene: TRBJ1-3
D gene: NA
V gene: TRBV15
clone size: NA
CDR3 length: 16
CDR3 protein: CATSSGWPGAGNTIYF
CDR3 DNA: TGTGCCACCAGCAGCGGGTGGCCGGGAGCTGGAAACACCATATATTTT

J gene: TRBJ2-3
D gene: TRBD2
V gene: TRBV5-6
clone size: NA
CDR3 length: 15
CDR3 protein: CASSQAGGPTDTQYF
CDR3 DNA: TGTGCCAGCAGCCAAGCGGGGGGGCCCACAGATACGCAGTATTTT

J gene: TRBJ2-7
D gene: NA
V gene: TRBV5-4
clone size: few
CDR3 length: 12
CDR3 protein: CASSLVGGTSAF
CDR3 DNA: TGTGCCAGCAGCTTGGTTGGAGGGACGAGTGCCTTC

J gene: TRBJ1-5
D gene: NA
V gene: TRBV6-2/TRBV6-3
clone size: NA
CDR3 length: 11
CDR3 protein: CASSYAGPQHF
CDR3 DNA: TGTGCCAGCAGTTACGCGGGGCCCCAGCATTTT

J gene: TRBJ2-7
D gene: TRBD2
V gene: TRBV4-1
clone size: NA
CDR3 length: 14
CDR3 protein: CASRGTSGVYEQYF
CDR3 DNA: TGCGCCAGCAGAGGGACTAGCGGAGTCTACGAGCAGTACTTC

J gene: TRBJ1-5
D gene: NA
V gene: TRBV28
clone size: NA
CDR3 length: 12
CDR3 protein: CASSPPSQPQHF
CDR3 DNA: TGTGCCAGCAGCCCACCCAGTCAGCCCCAGCATTTT

J gene: TRBJ1-6
D gene: TRBD1
V gene: TRBV28
clone size: NA
CDR3 length: 12
CDR3 protein: CASSQGGRPLHF
CDR3 DNA: TGTGCCAGCAGCCAGGGGGGCCGACCCCTCCACTTT

J gene: TRBJ1-1
D gene: NA
V gene: TRBV6-5
clone size: NA
CDR3 length: 13
CDR3 protein: CASSYGGGGEAFF
CDR3 DNA: TGTGCCAGCAGTTACGGGGGCGGTGGGGAAGCTTTCTTT

J gene: TRBJ1-2
D gene: NA
V gene: TRBV28
clone size: NA
CDR3 length: 14
CDR3 protein: CASTSGGMDYGYTF
CDR3 DNA: TGTGCCAGCACCTCGGGGGGGATGGACTATGGCTACACCTTC

J gene: TRBJ2-1
D gene: TRBD2
V gene: TRBV6-7
clone size: NA
CDR3 length: 20
CDR3 protein: CASSPLRPSGREGTYNEQFF
CDR3 DNA: TGTGCCAGCAGCCCCCTAAGGCCTAGCGGGAGAGAAGGGACCTACAATGAGCAGTTCTTC

J gene: TRBJ1-6
D gene: TRBD1
V gene: TRBV7-2
clone size: NA
CDR3 length: 13
CDR3 protein: CASSPGQDSPLHF
CDR3 DNA: TGTGCCAGCAGCCCCGGACAGGATTCACCCCTCCACTTT

J gene: TRBJ1-2
D gene: NA
V gene: TRBV6-6
clone size: NA
CDR3 length: 17
CDR3 protein: CASSRAPNPGGNYGYTF
CDR3 DNA: TGTGCCAGCAGTCGGGCTCCTAATCCGGGAGGCAACTATGGCTACACCTTC

J gene: TRBJ1-1
D gene: NA
V gene: TRBV3-1/TRBV3-2
clone size: NA
CDR3 length: 12
CDR3 protein: CASSLQNTEAFF
CDR3 DNA: TGTGCCAGCAGCCTACAGAACACTGAAGCTTTCTTT

J gene: TRBJ2-3
D gene: NA
V gene: TRBV6-5
clone size: NA
CDR3 length: 12
CDR3 protein: CASKREPDTQYF
CDR3 DNA: TGTGCCAGCAAGAGGGAGCCGGATACGCAGTATTTT

J gene: TRBJ2-1
D gene: NA
V gene: TRBV30
clone size: NA
CDR3 length: 15
CDR3 protein: CAWRLWRGLHNEQFF
CDR3 DNA: TGTGCCTGGAGGTTATGGCGGGGCCTACACAATGAGCAGTTCTTC

J gene: TRBJ2-1
D gene: TRBD1
V gene: TRBV18
clone size: few
CDR3 length: 15
CDR3 protein: CASSRDRSSYNEQFF
CDR3 DNA: TGTGCCAGCTCACGGGACAGGAGCTCCTACAATGAGCAGTTCTTC

J gene: TRBJ1-1
D gene: TRBD1
V gene: TRBV19
clone size: NA
CDR3 length: 16
CDR3 protein: CASSRRGPRGDTEAFF
CDR3 DNA: TGTGCCAGTTCTCGGAGAGGGCCCAGGGGGGACACTGAAGCTTTCTTT

J gene: TRBJ2-2
D gene: TRBD2
V gene: TRBV15
clone size: NA
CDR3 length: 16
CDR3 protein: CATSLEFGGAAGELFF
CDR3 DNA: TGTGCCACCAGCCTCGAGTTCGGGGGGGCCGCCGGGGAGCTGTTTTTT

J gene: TRBJ1-2
D gene: NA
V gene: TRBV25-1
clone size: NA
CDR3 length: 12
CDR3 protein: CASSTPQTGYTF
CDR3 DNA: TGTGCCAGCAGTACACCACAGACGGGCTACACCTTC

J gene: TRBJ2-2
D gene: NA
V gene: TRBV6-2/TRBV6-3
clone size: NA
CDR3 length: 16
CDR3 protein: CASSRRDIANTGELFF
CDR3 DNA: TGTGCCAGCAGTCGCCGGGACATCGCGAACACCGGGGAGCTGTTTTTT

J gene: TRBJ1-2
D gene: NA
V gene: TRBV7-3
clone size: NA
CDR3 length: 14
CDR3 protein: CASSLIGQSYGYTF
CDR3 DNA: TGTGCCAGCAGCTTAATAGGACAGAGCTATGGCTACACCTTC

J gene: TRBJ1-1
D gene: NA
V gene: TRBV15
clone size: NA
CDR3 length: 17
CDR3 protein: CATSRVRGLGLNTEAFF
CDR3 DNA: TGTGCCACCAGCAGAGTTCGGGGACTTGGGCTCAACACTGAAGCTTTCTTT

J gene: TRBJ2-1
D gene: TRBD2
V gene: TRBV6-4
clone size: NA
CDR3 length: 15
CDR3 protein: CASSTSGVTYNEQFF
CDR3 DNA: TGTGCCAGCAGTACTAGCGGCGTAACCTACAATGAGCAGTTCTTC

J gene: TRBJ2-4
D gene: NA
V gene: TRBV3-1/TRBV3-2
clone size: once
CDR3 length: 18
CDR3 protein: CASSQDSVRLLAKNIQYF
CDR3 DNA: TGTGCCAGCAGCCAAGATAGTGTACGGTTACTAGCCAAAAACATTCAGTACTTC

J gene: TRBJ1-2
D gene: TRBD1
V gene: TRBV29-1
clone size: NA
CDR3 length: 14
CDR3 protein: CSVEGTGGNYGYTF
CDR3 DNA: TGCAGCGTTGAAGGGACAGGGGGTAACTATGGCTACACCTTC

J gene: TRBJ1-4
D gene: NA
V gene: TRBV18
clone size: NA
CDR3 length: 14
CDR3 protein: CASSGGVTNEKLFF
CDR3 DNA: TGTGCCAGCTCCGGCGGGGTAACTAATGAAAAACTGTTTTTT

J gene: TRBJ1-2
D gene: NA
V gene: TRBV28
clone size: NA
CDR3 length: 13
CDR3 protein: CASSDSQTYGYTF
CDR3 DNA: TGTGCCAGCAGTGACAGTCAAACCTATGGCTACACCTTC

J gene: TRBJ1-2
D gene: NA
V gene: TRBV15
clone size: NA
CDR3 length: 14
CDR3 protein: CATSRTQSNYGYTF
CDR3 DNA: TGTGCCACCAGCAGGACACAGAGTAACTATGGCTACACCTTC

J gene: TRBJ1-3
D gene: NA
V gene: TRBV7-9
clone size: few
CDR3 length: 13
CDR3 protein: CASSLKGDNTIYF
CDR3 DNA: TGTGCCAGCAGCCTTAAGGGGGACAACACCATATATTTT

J gene: TRBJ1-1
D gene: NA
V gene: TRBV6-2/TRBV6-3
clone size: once
CDR3 length: 14
CDR3 protein: CASSYGAWDTEAFF
CDR3 DNA: TGTGCCAGCAGTTACGGGGCCTGGGACACTGAAGCTTTCTTT

J gene: TRBJ1-2
D gene: TRBD1
V gene: TRBV18
clone size: NA
CDR3 length: 13
CDR3 protein: CASSQGQVNGYTF
CDR3 DNA: TGTGCCAGCTCACAGGGACAGGTCAATGGCTACACCTTC

J gene: TRBJ2-2
D gene: TRBD2
V gene: TRBV24-1
clone size: NA
CDR3 length: 16
CDR3 protein: CATSDASGRPPGELFF
CDR3 DNA: TGTGCCACCAGTGATGCGAGCGGGAGGCCCCCCGGGGAGCTGTTTTTT

J gene: TRBJ2-7
D gene: TRBD1
V gene: TRBV19
clone size: NA
CDR3 length: 14
CDR3 protein: CASSTSGQAYEQYF
CDR3 DNA: TGTGCCAGTAGTACCTCGGGACAGGCCTACGAGCAGTACTTC

J gene: TRBJ2-3
D gene: NA
V gene: TRBV9
clone size: NA
CDR3 length: 16
CDR3 protein: CASSTTGHLNTDTQYF
CDR3 DNA: TGTGCCAGCAGCACCACGGGTCATTTGAACACAGATACGCAGTATTTT

J gene: TRBJ2-7
D gene: TRBD1
V gene: TRBV4-3
clone size: NA
CDR3 length: 15
CDR3 protein: CASSQGQGTAYEQYF
CDR3 DNA: TGCGCCAGCAGCCAAGGACAGGGGACGGCCTACGAGCAGTACTTC

J gene: TRBJ1-1
D gene: TRBD1
V gene: TRBV11-2
clone size: NA
CDR3 length: 14
CDR3 protein: CASSAAQGDTEAFF
CDR3 DNA: TGTGCCAGCAGCGCCGCACAGGGGGACACTGAAGCTTTCTTT

J gene: TRBJ2-7
D gene: TRBD1
V gene: TRBV9
clone size: NA
CDR3 length: 15
CDR3 protein: CASSPRTGSSYEQYF
CDR3 DNA: TGTGCCAGCAGCCCCCGGACAGGGAGCTCCTACGAGCAGTACTTC

J gene: TRBJ1-1
D gene: TRBD1
V gene: TRBV6-6
clone size: once
CDR3 length: 14
CDR3 protein: CASSQTGGNSKAFF
CDR3 DNA: TGTGCCAGCAGTCAGACAGGGGGCAATTCGAAGGCTTTCTTT

J gene: TRBJ2-7
D gene: NA
V gene: TRBV6-2/TRBV6-3
clone size: NA
CDR3 length: 15
CDR3 protein: CASSQRRQGSYEQYF
CDR3 DNA: TGTGCCAGCAGCCAACGTCGGCAGGGGAGCTACGAGCAGTACTTC

J gene: TRBJ2-7
D gene: NA
V gene: TRBV4-3
clone size: NA
CDR3 length: 15
CDR3 protein: CASSQDWGVYSAQYF
CDR3 DNA: TGCGCCAGCAGCCAAGATTGGGGCGTTTATTCGGCGCAGTACTTC